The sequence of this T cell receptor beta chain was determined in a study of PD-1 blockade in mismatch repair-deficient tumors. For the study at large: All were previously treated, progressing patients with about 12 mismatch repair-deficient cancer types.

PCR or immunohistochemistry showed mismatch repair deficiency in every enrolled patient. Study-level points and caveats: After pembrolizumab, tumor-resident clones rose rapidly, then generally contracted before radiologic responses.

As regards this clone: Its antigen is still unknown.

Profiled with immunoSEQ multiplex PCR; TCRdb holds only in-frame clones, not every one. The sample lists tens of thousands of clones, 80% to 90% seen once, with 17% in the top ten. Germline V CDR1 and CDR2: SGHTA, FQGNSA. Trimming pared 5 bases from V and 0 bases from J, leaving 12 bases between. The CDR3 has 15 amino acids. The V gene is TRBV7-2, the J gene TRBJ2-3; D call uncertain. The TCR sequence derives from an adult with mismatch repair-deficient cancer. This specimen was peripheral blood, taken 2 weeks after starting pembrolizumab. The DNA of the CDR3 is TGTGCCAGCAGCACCTATGGAACGAGCACAGATACGCAGTATTTT. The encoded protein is CASSTYGTSTDTQYF.